A selection of T cell receptor beta chains follows, all from one sample in a study of T cells after yellow fever vaccination. TCRdb re-called the 5' RACE reads with MiXCR, one entry per CDR3 protein. The table has tens of thousands of distinct CDR3 sequences, around 7.7% seen once. The sample here was CD8+ T cells sorted from PBMCs, taken 10 days after the first yellow fever vaccination. These receptors were obtained from a man between 18 and 29 years old who received the YFV17D yellow fever vaccine. Each CDR3 is given with its conserved first and last residue.

j_gene: TRBJ2-1; v_gene: TRBV24-1; CDR3aa: CATSARAGGPFEQFF
j_gene: TRBJ1-1; v_gene: TRBV6-6; CDR3aa: CASRTEGTEAFF
j_gene: TRBJ2-1; v_gene: TRBV6-2/TRBV6-3; CDR3aa: CASRYSPGFNEQFF
j_gene: TRBJ1-1; v_gene: TRBV7-6; CDR3aa: CASSAGQGEAFF
j_gene: TRBJ2-5; v_gene: TRBV6-6; CDR3aa: CASSYLRTVQETQYF
j_gene: TRBJ2-6; v_gene: TRBV7-2; CDR3aa: CASSKDRNSGANVLTF
j_gene: TRBJ1-1; v_gene: TRBV7-3; CDR3aa: CASSPWPMAEAFF
j_gene: TRBJ2-3; v_gene: TRBV11-2; CDR3aa: CASSRDPTDTQYF
j_gene: TRBJ2-7; v_gene: TRBV11-2; CDR3aa: CASSLGAGAEQYF
j_gene: TRBJ2-5; v_gene: TRBV29-1; CDR3aa: CSVIWAGGAETQYF
j_gene: TRBJ2-3; v_gene: TRBV6-5; CDR3aa: CASSSYRGRGTDTQYF
j_gene: TRBJ1-1; v_gene: TRBV7-9; CDR3aa: CASSSITGVTEAFF
j_gene: TRBJ2-7; v_gene: TRBV5-1; CDR3aa: CASSPGTGDYEQYF
j_gene: TRBJ2-5; v_gene: TRBV28; CDR3aa: CASSLDPSGGETQYF
j_gene: TRBJ2-5; v_gene: TRBV18; CDR3aa: CASSPAGANQETQYF
j_gene: TRBJ2-7; v_gene: TRBV29-1; CDR3aa: CSAHLASGGDELWEQYF
j_gene: TRBJ2-1; v_gene: TRBV6-5; CDR3aa: CASSSPSVPHNEQFF
j_gene: TRBJ1-1; v_gene: TRBV5-1; CDR3aa: CASSLGSTGWNTEAFF
j_gene: TRBJ2-1; v_gene: TRBV29-1; CDR3aa: CSVDPGVYNEQFF
j_gene: TRBJ2-2; v_gene: TRBV5-1; CDR3aa: CASSEYMNLKAGELFF
j_gene: TRBJ1-4; v_gene: TRBV27; CDR3aa: CASSFGQLGEKLFF
j_gene: TRBJ2-7; v_gene: TRBV6-6; CDR3aa: CASSFTSEYEQYF
j_gene: TRBJ2-1; v_gene: TRBV19; CDR3aa: CASGQGVYEQFF
j_gene: TRBJ2-2; v_gene: TRBV7-9; CDR3aa: CAAGQTNTGELFF
j_gene: TRBJ2-2; v_gene: TRBV10-3; CDR3aa: CAVTGTGELFF
j_gene: TRBJ2-2; v_gene: TRBV7-9; CDR3aa: CASSFPRFGELFF